This T cell receptor (beta chain) was retrieved from a study of cytomegalovirus exposure and HLA in healthy donors. Findings and caveats of the study: TCR beta V- and J-gene trimming, according to a later analysis, was linked to a missense DCLRE1C variant. Later analysis showed TCR association rates varying by HLA locus, highest for DRB1 and lowest for HLA-C.

Germline V gene sequence: CDR1 MNHNS, CDR2 SASEGT. This CDR3 comprises 14 residues. Trimming took off 8 bases at V and 0 bases at J, with 13 bases between the two ends. In this sample, this clone turned up once. The antigen is not known. Unrecorded immune exposures were likely, despite nominal health at sampling. Vbeta (60) and Jbeta (13) primers were used in the PCR. The protocol was immunoSEQ multiplex PCR, while the TCRdb copy is restricted to in-frame clones and leaves out a portion. The sample contains around 100,000 clones, about 79% of which appear only once. The V gene is TRBV6-1, the J gene TRBJ1-1; maybe TRBD1 (5 bases). This receptor was taken from a woman younger than 30 in good health and CMV-seropositive. Source material: PBMCs. The chain's CDR3 is CASCQGFMNTEAFF. Written as DNA, the CDR3 is TGTGCCAGCTGCCAGGGTTTTATGAACACTGAAGCTTTCTTT.